Each of the 28 T cell receptor beta chains below was sequenced from the same sample in a study of T cell repertoires in cytomegalovirus infection. TCRdb itself ran the reads through MiXCR, one entry per CDR3 protein. The data contain 400,000 to 550,000 distinct CDR3 sequences, approximately 11% of them singletons. Sequencing was performed on PBMCs. Receptor source: a human donor in good health (CMV status not recorded). Some clones in this sample may be carry-over from other donors' samples.

As regards this clonotype: Possible read error: a much larger clone is one base away. This sequence joins TRBV2 and TRBJ2-7, with D maybe TRBD1 (6 bases). Per germline, CDR1 SNHLY and CDR2 FYNNEI. CDR3 length: 15 amino acids. This CDR3 is CASSESGQSSYEEYF. The CDR3 DNA sequence: TGTGCCAGCAGTGAATCGGGACAAAGCTCCTACGAGGAGTACTTC.

In its sample, this clonotype was seen a few times. The DNA for the CDR3 is TGTGCCAGCAGCTCAGGACAGGGGGCTAGTCGGTCGGGTGGCTACACCTTC. Translation gives CASSSGQGASRSGGYTF. The J gene is TRBJ1-2, the V gene TRBV7-3, with 11 bases that match TRBD1. CDR1 is SGHTA, CDR2 FQGTGA, per germline. The V segment lost 4 bases and the J segment 7 bases; nucleotides outside the gene matches: 14. The CDR3 totals 17 residues.

This clonotype was observed at least ten times. This chain uses TRBV11-2 with TRBJ2-3, with a weak D call TRBD2 (6 bases). This CDR3 region has 14 residues. The germline V gene encodes CDR1 SGHAT and CDR2 FQNNGV. V was shortened by 5 bases and J by 2 bases, with 11 bases between the two germline ends. In nucleotides, the CDR3 is TGTGCCAGCAGCGCTAGCGAAGCCACAGATACGCAGTATTTT. This gives the protein CASSASEATDTQYF.

CDR3 DNA: TGTGCCAGCAGTTTACCCGGACAGGGGCGGAGGACTGAAGCTTTCTTT. Protein product: CASSLPGQGRRTEAFF. The chain carries TRBV27 and TRBJ1-1; 9 bases align to TRBD1. Germline loops: CDR1 MNHEY, CDR2 SMNVEV (reference sequence). Trimming took 2 bases from V and 5 from J; bases not matched to a gene: 9. The CDR3 has 16 residues.

The V call is TRBV20-1, the J call TRBJ2-1; 11 bases match TRBD1. V lost 5 bases to trimming and J lost 7 bases; unmatched junction nucleotides: 10. Germline values: CDR1 DFQATT, CDR2 SNEGSKA (reference sequence). This CDR3 region has 15 residues. This chain's CDR3 is CSALTTGDRGNEQFF. The CDR3 DNA reads as TGCAGTGCTCTGACGACAGGGGACAGGGGGAATGAGCAGTTCTTC.

The chain's CDR3 is CASSQGLAVYEQYF. CDR3 DNA sequence: TGTGCCAGCAGCCAAGGGCTAGCGGTCTACGAGCAGTACTTC. V is TRBV14 and J is TRBJ2-7; the match to TRBD2 covers 7 bases. The CDR3 is 14 residues long. V shed 1 base, J shed 3 bases, and the junction held 3 bases outside the gene matches. The germline gives CDR1 SGHDN, CDR2 FVKESK.

This clonotype showed up many times. The chain has TRBV7-9 and TRBJ2-7, with D perhaps assigned TRBD1 or TRBD2 (5 bases each). The V end lost 5 bases, the J end lost 3 bases, and 14 bases lay between the germline ends. Germline CDR1 SEHNR, CDR2 FQNEAQ (reference sequence). This CDR3 is built from 14 residues. The CDR3 nucleotides are TGTGCCAGCAGCCCCTACCGGGACGGCTACGAGCAGTACTTC. This encodes CASSPYRDGYEQYF.

This clonotype came up many times. The rearrangement links TRBV7-3 to TRBJ2-1, with no clear D. The ends were cut back, 1 base at V and 6 bases at J, with 10 bases in the middle. CDR1 is SGHTA, CDR2 FQGTGA, per germline. The CDR3 runs 14 residues. CDR3 region: CASSLRAGGNEQFF. CDR3 in DNA: TGTGCCAGCAGCTTAAGGGCAGGTGGCAATGAGCAGTTCTTC.

About this clonotype itself: This may be a read error: a much more frequent sequence differs by one nucleotide. This chain links TRBV7-9 with TRBJ2-4; 9 bases are shared with TRBD1. CDR1 SEHNR and CDR2 FQNEAQ come from the germline V gene (reference sequence). The CDR3 is 14 amino acids. The chain's CDR3 is CASSHRDRANMQYF. CDR3 bases: TGTGCCAGCAGCCACCGGGACAGGGCGAACATGCAGTACTTC. Full variable domain (missing parts from reference TRBV7-9 and TRBJ2-4): DTGVSQNPRHKITKRGQNVTFRCDPISEHNRLYWYRQTLGQGPEFLTYFQNEAQLEKSRLLSDRFSAERPKGSFSTLEIQRTEQGDSAMYLCASSHRDRANMQYFGAGTRLSVL.

This clonotype was recorded many times. The chain combines TRBV7-6 with TRBJ2-1; TRBD2 matches 7 bases. The CDR3 runs 14 residues. J lost 3 bases, V lost 4 bases, and 3 bases had no gene match. Germline loops: CDR1 SGHVS, CDR2 FNYEAQ. In DNA, the CDR3 is TGTGCCAGCAGCTGGAGCGGGAACTACAATGAGCAGTTCTTC. As protein: CASSWSGNYNEQFF.

J is TRBJ2-1 and V is TRBV4-2; tentative D call: TRBD1 (5 bases). The CDR3 contains 17 residues. The V end lost 0 bases, the J end lost 8 bases, and 20 bases lay between the germline ends. Germline V CDR1 and CDR2: LGHNA, YNFKEQ. For the CDR3, the DNA is TGTGCCAGCAGCCAAGATGCTCAAGGGGTCCGAGGCTATGAGCAGTTCTTC. Encoded protein: CASSQDAQGVRGYEQFF.

The rearrangement joins TRBV7-3 to TRBJ1-1, with D unresolved. The CDR3 contains 15 residues. CDR1 SGHTA and CDR2 FQGTGA come from the germline V gene. Trimming left V 4 bases short and J 3 bases short, with 15 bases between. The CDR3 loop is CASSSQPGVYTEAFF. In nucleotides, the CDR3 is TGTGCCAGCAGCTCGCAGCCGGGAGTATACACTGAAGCTTTCTTT.

The chain employs TRBV28 and TRBJ2-7; 9 bases agree with TRBD2. This CDR3 contains 15 residues. CDR1 and CDR2 (germline): MDHEN, SYDVKM. V lost 4 bases and J lost 2; bases outside the gene matches: 6. The CDR3 region has the DNA TGTGCCAGCAGTTACTCTAGCGGGAAACCCTACGAGCAGTACTTC. Amino acids: CASSYSSGKPYEQYF.

This clonotype has a count of ten or more. This sequence joins TRBV7-9 and TRBJ2-7; 10 positions agree with TRBD2. Germline CDR1 is SEHNR and CDR2 is FQNEAQ (reference sequence). This CDR3 comprises 17 residues. After removal of 5 bases from V and 0 bases from J, the junction contained 10 bases not matched to a gene. Written as DNA, the CDR3 is TGTGCCAGCAGCGCGGGTGCCACTAGCGGGATCTCCTACGAGCAGTACTTC. This translates into CASSAGATSGISYEQYF.

V and J are TRBV11-2 and TRBJ1-2, with D possibly being TRBD1 (6 bases). The CDR3 sequence is 14 residues long. Trimming shortened V by 1 base and J by 6 bases, and 12 bases separated the two germline ends. Looked up from germline, CDR1 is SGHAT and CDR2 is FQNNGV. The CDR3 bases are TGTGCCAGCAGCTTAGTATCAGGGGCGGATGGCTACACCTTC. Its translation: CASSLVSGADGYTF.

This clonotype was picked up a small number of times. The chain recombines TRBV20-1 with TRBJ1-1; TRBD1 matches at 7 bases. V lost 0 bases to trimming and J lost 6 bases; unmatched junction nucleotides: 13. The CDR3 is 16 residues long. Germline V gene lookup returns CDR1 DFQATT and CDR2 SNEGSKA (reference sequence). The CDR3 spells CSARDRTGRYGAEAFF. The DNA for the CDR3 is TGCAGTGCTAGAGATAGGACAGGTCGGTATGGGGCTGAAGCTTTCTTT.

This clonotype was seen repeatedly, ten times or more. In nucleotides, the CDR3 is TGTGCCAGCAGCTTAGCGGGCAGGGCGAACACCGGGGAGCTGTTTTTT. Its translation is CASSLAGRANTGELFF. V gene TRBV11-2 combines with J gene TRBJ2-2, with a possible D match to TRBD1 (5 bases). This CDR3 comprises 16 residues. CDR1 is SGHAT, CDR2 FQNNGV, per germline. Deletions cut 1 base from V and 0 bases from J, with 9 bases between.

V usage is TRBV10-3 and J usage is TRBJ1-5; TRBD1 matches 7 bases. The V segment lost 6 bases and the J segment 3 bases; nucleotides outside the gene matches: 8. Per the germline V gene, CDR1 is ENHRY and CDR2 is SYGVKD. The CDR3 runs 15 residues. CDR3 DNA: TGTGCCATCAGGCTCCGGGACAGCCTCAATCAGCCCCAGCATTTT. This sequence encodes CAIRLRDSLNQPQHF.

This clonotype was seen a few times. The CDR3: CACNDTEAFF. DNA of the CDR3: TGTGCCTGTAATGACACTGAAGCTTTCTTT. V and J are TRBV25-1 and TRBJ1-1; D unresolved. The CDR3 loop spans 10 amino acids. Trimming shortened V by 11 bases and J by 3 bases, and 7 bases separated the two germline ends. CDR1 and CDR2 from the germline V gene are MGHDK and SYGVNS.

This rearrangement joins TRBV28 to TRBJ1-2, with 7 bases that match TRBD1. V shed 6 bases and J 0 bases; nucleotides not matched to a gene: 7. This CDR3 spans 15 amino acids. Germline-derived CDR1 and CDR2 are MDHEN and SYDVKM. The CDR3 spells CASRRQGQANYGYTF. CDR3 nucleotide sequence: TGTGCCAGCAGGCGACAGGGTCAAGCTAACTATGGCTACACCTTC.

The V gene is TRBV19, the J gene TRBJ2-2; TRBD1 aligns across 9 bases. The V gene end was trimmed by 6 bases and the J gene end by 2 bases; junction bases not matched to a gene: 10. The CDR3 length is 17 residues. Per the germline V gene, CDR1 is LNHDA and CDR2 is SQIVND (reference sequence). The CDR3, as DNA: TGTGCCAGTAGGCCACTCCCGGGACAGGGAAACACCGGGGAGCTGTTTTTT. Translated: CASRPLPGQGNTGELFF.

This clonotype was recorded many times. The chain links TRBV7-9 to TRBJ1-2; 9 bases line up with TRBD1. This CDR3 comprises 15 residues. The ends lost 3 bases at V and 4 bases at J; junction bases unmatched: 6. Germline V gene lookup returns CDR1 SEHNR and CDR2 FQNEAQ (reference sequence). CDR3 nucleotides: TGTGCCAGCAGCTTCCCCGGACAGGGGCCCTATGGCTACACCTTC. Its protein product is CASSFPGQGPYGYTF.

In its sample, this clonotype was seen a few times. The chain couples TRBV5-5 to TRBJ1-1; D gene ambiguous. V was shortened by 4 bases and J by 1 base, with 8 bases between the two germline ends. This CDR3 is 13 amino acids long. Looked up from germline, CDR1 is SGHKS and CDR2 is YYEKEE (reference sequence). The CDR3 nucleotides read TGTGCCAGCAGCAGCCAGTCGAACACTGAAGCTTTCTTT. Protein sequence: CASSSQSNTEAFF.

This clonotype was observed many times. CDR3 region: CASSFPLAALSYEQYF. For the CDR3, the DNA is TGTGCCAGCAGCTTTCCTCTAGCGGCACTCTCCTACGAGCAGTACTTC. The chain recombines TRBV7-2 with TRBJ2-7; 7 bases match TRBD2. The CDR3 has 16 amino acids. The junction had 8 bases not matched to a gene; V was cut back by 3 bases and J by 0 bases. The germline V gene encodes CDR1 SGHTA and CDR2 FQGNSA.

This clonotype was observed many times. The genes are TRBV5-5 and TRBJ1-1; D unclear. The CDR3 is 14 residues long. CDR1 and CDR2 (germline): SGHKS, YYEKEE (reference sequence). The germline V and J ends were trimmed by 2 bases and 5 bases, with 13 bases remaining between them. The CDR3 bases are TGTGCCAGCAGCTTCCAACCGGTTGCAACTGAAGCTTTCTTT. Encoded protein: CASSFQPVATEAFF.

Ten or more counts support this clonotype. The chain links TRBV7-3 to TRBJ2-2; maybe TRBD1 (5 bases). This CDR3 is 16 amino acids long. Germline V gene sequence: CDR1 SGHTA, CDR2 FQGTGA. V lost 0 bases and J lost 6, with 14 bases in between. The DNA for the CDR3 is TGTGCCAGCAGCTTAACAAAAGCAGGGATTCCCGGGGAGCTGTTTTTT. It yields the protein CASSLTKAGIPGELFF.

Points on this clonotype: A much larger clonotype is one base distant, so this may be a read error. V gene TRBV7-9 combines with J gene TRBJ1-1, with D uncertain. Germline-derived CDR1 and CDR2 are SEHNR and FQNEAQ (reference sequence). The CDR3 loop spans 12 amino acids. DNA of the CDR3: TGTGCCAGCAGCTGGGAGAACACTGAAGCTGTCTTT. The encoded protein is CASSWENTEAVF.

At least ten counts were recorded for this clonotype. V gene TRBV5-1 combines with J gene TRBJ2-6; D assignment may be TRBD1 or TRBD2 (5 bases each). V was cut by 1 base and J by 0 bases, with 11 bases left in between. CDR1 is SGHRS and CDR2 is YFSETQ in the germline V gene. This CDR3 is 17 amino acids long. CDR3 DNA: TGCGCCAGCAGCTTGTGGGGGTCATCCTCTGGGGCCAACGTCCTGACTTTC. This translates into CASSLWGSSSGANVLTF.